Below, 5 T cell receptor beta chains from the same sample are listed, as sequenced in a study of brain T cells in children with intractable seizures. Using immunoSEQ multiplex PCR, the repertoire was profiled, and TCRdb retains in-frame clones only, with some absent. The data contain 60,000 to 65,000 clones, 95% to 96% of them seen just once; the ten biggest clones take up over 0.35%. Material: peripheral blood, obtained at surgery. The receptors derive from a boy in the first two years of life with focal cortical dysplasia and intractable seizures.

The gene calls are TRBV30 and TRBJ2-7, with 9 positions matching TRBD2. This CDR3 contains 15 residues. Germline CDR1 reads GTSNPN; CDR2 reads SVGIG (reference sequence). V lost 3 bases, J lost 2 bases, and 8 bases stayed unmatched. CDR3 region: CAWRSHGTSTYEQYF. Written as DNA, the CDR3 is TGTGCCTGGAGGTCCCACGGGACTAGCACCTACGAGCAGTACTTC.

The genes are TRBV3-1 (or the pseudogene TRBV3-2) and TRBJ2-5; D is unresolved. CDR3 length: 11 amino acids. Trimming shortened V by 1 base and J by 4 bases, and 1 base separated the two germline ends. Germline values: CDR1 LGHDT, CDR2 YNNKEL (reference sequence). The CDR3 protein is CASSQVETQYF. CDR3 nucleotide sequence: TGTGCCAGCAGCCAAGTAGAGACCCAGTACTTC.

The chain links TRBV10-1 to TRBJ2-5, with 10 bases that match TRBD2. CDR3 length: 14 amino acids. J was trimmed by 3 bases and V by 2 bases; bases with no gene match: 0. Germline V lookup: CDR1 WNHNN, CDR2 SYGVQD (reference sequence). The CDR3, as DNA: TGCGCCAGCAGTGAGACTAGCGGGGAAGAGACCCAGTACTTC. The encoded protein is CASSETSGEETQYF.

The chain couples TRBV20-1 to TRBJ1-2; D is uncertain. CDR1 and CDR2 from the germline V gene are DFQATT and SNEGSKA (reference sequence). This CDR3 spans 10 amino acids. Trimming shortened V by 3 bases and J by 7 bases, and 6 bases separated the two germline ends. This CDR3 reads CSARGIGYTF. The CDR3 nucleotides are TGCAGTGCTAGGGGTATTGGCTACACCTTC.

This rearrangement joins TRBV11-2 to TRBJ2-5, with a tentative D call TRBD1 (5 bases). With 5 bases removed from V and 8 bases from J, the gap between germline ends came to 15 bases. This CDR3 is built from 13 residues. The germline gives CDR1 SGHAT, CDR2 FQNNGV. CDR3 sequence reads: CASSAPPGFTQYF. Here the CDR3 DNA reads TGTGCCAGCAGCGCCCCACCAGGGTTTACCCAGTACTTC.